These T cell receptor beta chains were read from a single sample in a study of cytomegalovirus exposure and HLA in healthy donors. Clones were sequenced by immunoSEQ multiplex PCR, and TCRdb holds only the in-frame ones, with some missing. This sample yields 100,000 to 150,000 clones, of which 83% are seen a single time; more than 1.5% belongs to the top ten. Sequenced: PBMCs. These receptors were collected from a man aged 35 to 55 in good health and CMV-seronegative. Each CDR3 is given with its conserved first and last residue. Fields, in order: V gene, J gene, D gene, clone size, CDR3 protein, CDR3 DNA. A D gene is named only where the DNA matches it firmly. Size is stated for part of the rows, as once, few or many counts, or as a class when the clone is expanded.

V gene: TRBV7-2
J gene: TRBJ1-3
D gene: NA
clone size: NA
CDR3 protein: CASSRAGGYSGNTIYF
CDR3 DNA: TGTGCCAGCAGCCGAGCAGGCGGGTACTCTGGAAACACCATATATTTT

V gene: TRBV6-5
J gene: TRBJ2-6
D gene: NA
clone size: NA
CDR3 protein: CASTVGGSGANVLTF
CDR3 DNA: TGTGCCAGCACCGTGGGGGGTTCGGGGGCCAACGTCCTGACTTTC

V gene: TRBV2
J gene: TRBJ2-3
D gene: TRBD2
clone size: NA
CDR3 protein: CASSGLAGSTDTQYF
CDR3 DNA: TGTGCCAGCAGTGGACTAGCGGGCAGCACAGATACGCAGTATTTT

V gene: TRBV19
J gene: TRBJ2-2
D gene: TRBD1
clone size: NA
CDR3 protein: CASSSGQLMNTGELFF
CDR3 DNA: TGTGCCAGTAGTTCGGGACAGCTGATGAACACCGGGGAGCTGTTTTTT

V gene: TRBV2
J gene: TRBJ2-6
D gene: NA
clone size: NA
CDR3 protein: CASRLQSTGANVLTF
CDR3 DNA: TGTGCCAGCAGGCTCCAGTCAACTGGGGCCAACGTCCTGACTTTC

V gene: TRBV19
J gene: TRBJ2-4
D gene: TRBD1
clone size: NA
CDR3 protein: CASSPLTDRPLAKNIQYF
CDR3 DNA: TGTGCCAGCAGCCCCCTGACGGACAGGCCGTTAGCCAAAAACATTCAGTACTTC

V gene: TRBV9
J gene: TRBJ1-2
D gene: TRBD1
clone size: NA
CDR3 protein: CASTLPGQSYGYTF
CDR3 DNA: TGTGCCAGCACCCTCCCGGGACAGAGTTATGGCTACACCTTC

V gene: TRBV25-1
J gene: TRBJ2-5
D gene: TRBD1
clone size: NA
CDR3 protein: CASSDRQGVGETQYF
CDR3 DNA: TGTGCCAGCAGTGATAGACAGGGGGTGGGAGAGACCCAGTACTTC

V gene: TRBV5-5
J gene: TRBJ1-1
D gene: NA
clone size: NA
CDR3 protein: CASSLIDRFTEAFF
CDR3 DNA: TGTGCCAGCAGCTTAATCGACAGATTCACTGAAGCTTTCTTT

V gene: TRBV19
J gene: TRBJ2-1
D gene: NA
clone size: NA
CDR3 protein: CASSLGLYNEQFF
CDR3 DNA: TGTGCCAGTAGCCTCGGACTGTACAATGAGCAGTTCTTC

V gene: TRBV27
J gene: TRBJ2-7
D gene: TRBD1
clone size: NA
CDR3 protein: CASSLLASGQNSYEQYF
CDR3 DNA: TGTGCCAGCAGTTTATTAGCCTCGGGACAGAATTCCTACGAGCAGTACTTC

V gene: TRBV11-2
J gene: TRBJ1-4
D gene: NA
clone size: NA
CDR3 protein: CASSPVWGHDEKLFF
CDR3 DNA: TGTGCCAGCAGCCCCGTGTGGGGGCACGATGAAAAACTGTTTTTT

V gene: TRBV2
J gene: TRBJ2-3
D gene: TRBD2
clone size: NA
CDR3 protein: CASRWTSGWGTDTQYF
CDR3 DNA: TGTGCCAGCAGGTGGACTAGCGGGTGGGGTACAGATACGCAGTATTTT

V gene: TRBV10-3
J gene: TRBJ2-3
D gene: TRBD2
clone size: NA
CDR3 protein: CAISGKISSGRVTDTQYF
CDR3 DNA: TGTGCCATCAGTGGGAAGATCTCTAGCGGGAGAGTCACAGATACGCAGTATTTT

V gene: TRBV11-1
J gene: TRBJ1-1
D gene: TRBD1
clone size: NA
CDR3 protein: CASRPDRVGTEAFF
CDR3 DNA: TGTGCCAGCAGACCCGACAGGGTTGGCACTGAAGCTTTCTTT

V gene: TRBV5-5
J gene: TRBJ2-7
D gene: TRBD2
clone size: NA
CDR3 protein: CASRGTSQNEQYF
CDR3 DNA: TGTGCCAGCAGGGGGACTAGCCAAAACGAGCAGTACTTC

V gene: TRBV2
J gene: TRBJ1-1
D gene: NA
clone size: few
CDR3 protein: CASSDSRGNTEAFF
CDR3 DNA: TGTGCCAGCAGTGACTCCCGGGGAAACACTGAAGCTTTCTTT

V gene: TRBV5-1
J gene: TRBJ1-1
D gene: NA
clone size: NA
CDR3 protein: CASSGLGRAEAFF
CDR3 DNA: TGCGCCAGCAGCGGATTGGGCAGAGCTGAGGCTTTCTTT

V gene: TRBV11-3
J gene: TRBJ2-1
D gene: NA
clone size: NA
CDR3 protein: CASSLDGSMHNEQFF
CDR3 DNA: TGTGCCAGCAGCTTAGACGGGAGCATGCACAATGAGCAGTTCTTC

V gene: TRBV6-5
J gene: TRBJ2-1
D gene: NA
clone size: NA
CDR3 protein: CASSYISYGYNEQFF
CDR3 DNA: TGTGCCAGCAGTTACATCTCCTACGGCTACAATGAGCAGTTCTTC

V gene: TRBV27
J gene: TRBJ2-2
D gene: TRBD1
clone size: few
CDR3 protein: CASSIGTGRTTGELFF
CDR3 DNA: TGTGCCAGCAGTATCGGGACAGGGCGGACCACCGGGGAGCTGTTTTTT

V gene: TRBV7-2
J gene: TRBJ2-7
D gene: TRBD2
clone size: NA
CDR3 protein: CASSPRLAGRYEQYF
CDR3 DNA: TGTGCCAGCAGCCCCCGACTAGCGGGACGATACGAGCAGTACTTC

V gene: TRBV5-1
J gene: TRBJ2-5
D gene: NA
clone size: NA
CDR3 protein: CASSFEGLETQYF
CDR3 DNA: TGCGCCAGCAGCTTTGAGGGTTTGGAGACCCAGTACTTC

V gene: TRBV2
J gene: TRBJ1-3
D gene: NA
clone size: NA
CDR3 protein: CASSETGLQGTNTIYF
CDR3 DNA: TGTGCCAGCAGTGAAACTGGCTTGCAGGGGACAAACACCATATATTTT

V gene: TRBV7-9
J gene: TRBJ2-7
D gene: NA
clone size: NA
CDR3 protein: CSSSSQNYEQYF
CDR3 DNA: TGTTCCAGCAGCTCGCAGAACTACGAGCAGTACTTC

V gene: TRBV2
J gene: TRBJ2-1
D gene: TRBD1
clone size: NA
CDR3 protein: CASSEGTGVHEQFF
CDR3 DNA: TGTGCCAGCAGTGAAGGGACAGGGGTTCATGAGCAGTTCTTC

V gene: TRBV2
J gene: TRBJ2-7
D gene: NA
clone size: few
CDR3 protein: CASRARGSPYEQYF
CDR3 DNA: TGTGCCAGCAGGGCTAGGGGCAGCCCCTACGAGCAGTACTTC

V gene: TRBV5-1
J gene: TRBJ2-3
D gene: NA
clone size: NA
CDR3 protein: CASSLARGGPTDTQYF
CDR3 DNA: TGCGCCAGCAGCTTGGCACGAGGGGGACCCACAGATACGCAGTATTTT

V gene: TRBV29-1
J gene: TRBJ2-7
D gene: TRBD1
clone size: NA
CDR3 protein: CSVQRTGGSHEQYF
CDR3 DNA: TGCAGCGTCCAAAGGACAGGGGGTTCCCACGAGCAGTACTTC

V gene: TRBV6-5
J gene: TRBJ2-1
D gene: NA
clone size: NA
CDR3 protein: CASSPGLSEQFF
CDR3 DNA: TGTGCCAGCAGCCCTGGACTTTCCGAGCAGTTCTTC

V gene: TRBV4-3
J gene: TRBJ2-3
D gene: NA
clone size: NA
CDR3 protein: CASSLSTGGRADTQYF
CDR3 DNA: TGCGCCAGCAGCTTATCAACCGGGGGGCGAGCAGATACGCAGTATTTT

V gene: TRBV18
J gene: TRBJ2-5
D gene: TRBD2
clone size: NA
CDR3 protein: CASSPSTSGRAGETQYF
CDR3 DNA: TGTGCCAGCTCACCCTCGACTAGCGGGAGGGCCGGAGAGACCCAGTACTTC

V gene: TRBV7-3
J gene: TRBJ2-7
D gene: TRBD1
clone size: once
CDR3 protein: CASSLTGTGGGEQYF
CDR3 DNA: TGTGCCAGCAGCTTAACTGGGACAGGGGGCGGTGAGCAGTACTTC

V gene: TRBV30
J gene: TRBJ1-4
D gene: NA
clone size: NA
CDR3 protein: CALDSNEKLFF
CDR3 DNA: TGTGCCTTGGACAGTAATGAAAAACTGTTTTTT

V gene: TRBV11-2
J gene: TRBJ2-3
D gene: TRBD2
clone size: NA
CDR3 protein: CASSPQSGTSGKGGMYF
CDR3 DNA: TGTGCCAGCAGCCCCCAGTCCGGGACTAGCGGAAAAGGAGGCATGTATTTT

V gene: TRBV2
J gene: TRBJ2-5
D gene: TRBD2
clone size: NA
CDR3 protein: CASSEEGLAGEETQYF
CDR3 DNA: TGTGCCAGCAGTGAAGAGGGACTAGCGGGGGAAGAGACCCAGTACTTC

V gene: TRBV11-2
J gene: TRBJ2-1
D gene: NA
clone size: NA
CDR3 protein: CASSLDMEGEREQFF
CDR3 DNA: TGTGCCAGCAGCTTAGATATGGAGGGCGAACGTGAGCAGTTCTTC

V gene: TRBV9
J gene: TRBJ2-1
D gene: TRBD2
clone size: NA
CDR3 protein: CASSASGSHNEQFF
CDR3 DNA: TGTGCCAGCAGCGCCAGCGGGAGCCACAATGAGCAGTTCTTC

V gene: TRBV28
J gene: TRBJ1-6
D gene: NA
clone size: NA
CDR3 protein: CATTESSYNSPLHF
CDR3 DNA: TGTGCCACTACAGAGAGCTCCTATAATTCACCCCTCCACTTT

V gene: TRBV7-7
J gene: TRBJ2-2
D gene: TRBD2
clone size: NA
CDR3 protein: CASSLASGSTGELFF
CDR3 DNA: TGTGCTAGCAGCTTAGCGAGCGGGAGCACCGGGGAGCTGTTTTTT